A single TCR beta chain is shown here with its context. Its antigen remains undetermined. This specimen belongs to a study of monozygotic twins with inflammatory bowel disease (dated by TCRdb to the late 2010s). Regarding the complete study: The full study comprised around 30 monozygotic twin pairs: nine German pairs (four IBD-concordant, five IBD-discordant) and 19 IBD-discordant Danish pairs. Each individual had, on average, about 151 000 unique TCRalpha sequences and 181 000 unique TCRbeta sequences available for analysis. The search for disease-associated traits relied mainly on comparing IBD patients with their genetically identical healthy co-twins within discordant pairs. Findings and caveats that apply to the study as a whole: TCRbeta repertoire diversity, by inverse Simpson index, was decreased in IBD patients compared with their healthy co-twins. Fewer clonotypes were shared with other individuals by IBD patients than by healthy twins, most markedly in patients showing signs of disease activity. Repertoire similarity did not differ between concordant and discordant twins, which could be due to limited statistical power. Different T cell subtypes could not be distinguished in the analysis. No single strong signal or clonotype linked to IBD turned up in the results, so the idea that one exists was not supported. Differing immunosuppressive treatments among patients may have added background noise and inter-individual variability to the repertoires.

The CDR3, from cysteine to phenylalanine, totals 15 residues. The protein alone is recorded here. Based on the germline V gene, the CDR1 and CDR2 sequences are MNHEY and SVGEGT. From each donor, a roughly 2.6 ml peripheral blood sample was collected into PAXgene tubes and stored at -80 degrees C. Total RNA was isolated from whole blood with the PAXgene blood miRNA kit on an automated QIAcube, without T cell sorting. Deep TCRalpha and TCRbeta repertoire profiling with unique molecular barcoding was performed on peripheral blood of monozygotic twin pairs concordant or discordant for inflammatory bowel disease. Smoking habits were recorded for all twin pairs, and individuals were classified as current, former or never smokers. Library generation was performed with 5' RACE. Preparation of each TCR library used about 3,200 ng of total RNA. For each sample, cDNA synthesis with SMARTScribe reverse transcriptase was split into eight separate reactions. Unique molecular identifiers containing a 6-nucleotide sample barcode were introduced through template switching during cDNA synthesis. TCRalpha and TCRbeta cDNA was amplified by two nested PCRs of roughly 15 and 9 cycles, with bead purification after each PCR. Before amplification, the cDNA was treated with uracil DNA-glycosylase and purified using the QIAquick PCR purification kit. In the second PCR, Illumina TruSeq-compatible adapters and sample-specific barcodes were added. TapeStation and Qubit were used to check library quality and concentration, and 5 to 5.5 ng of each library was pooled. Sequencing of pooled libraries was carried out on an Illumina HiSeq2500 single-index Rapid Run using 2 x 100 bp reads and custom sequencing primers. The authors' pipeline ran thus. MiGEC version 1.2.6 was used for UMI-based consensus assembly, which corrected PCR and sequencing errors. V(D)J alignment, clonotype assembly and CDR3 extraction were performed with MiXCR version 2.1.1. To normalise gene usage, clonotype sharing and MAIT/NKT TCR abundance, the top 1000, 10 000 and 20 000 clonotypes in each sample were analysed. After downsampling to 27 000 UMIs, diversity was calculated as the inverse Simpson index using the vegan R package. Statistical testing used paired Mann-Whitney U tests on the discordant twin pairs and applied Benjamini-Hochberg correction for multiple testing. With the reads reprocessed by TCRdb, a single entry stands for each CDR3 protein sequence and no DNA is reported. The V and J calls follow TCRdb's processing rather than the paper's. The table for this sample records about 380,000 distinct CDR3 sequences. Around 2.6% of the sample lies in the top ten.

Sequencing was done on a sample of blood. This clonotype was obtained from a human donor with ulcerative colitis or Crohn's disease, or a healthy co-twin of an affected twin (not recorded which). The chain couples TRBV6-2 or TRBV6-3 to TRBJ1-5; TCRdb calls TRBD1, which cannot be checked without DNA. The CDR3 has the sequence CASTETGNNNQPQHF.